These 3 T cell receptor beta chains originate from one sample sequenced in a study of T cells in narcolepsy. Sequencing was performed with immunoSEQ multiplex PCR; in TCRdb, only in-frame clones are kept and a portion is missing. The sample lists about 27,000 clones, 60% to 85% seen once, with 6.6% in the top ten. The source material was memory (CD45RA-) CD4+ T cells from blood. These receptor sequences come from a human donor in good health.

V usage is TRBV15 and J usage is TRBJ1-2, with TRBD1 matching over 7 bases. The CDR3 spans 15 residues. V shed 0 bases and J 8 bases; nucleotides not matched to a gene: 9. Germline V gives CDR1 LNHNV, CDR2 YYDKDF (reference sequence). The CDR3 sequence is CATSRDGLGGMGYTF. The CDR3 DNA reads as TGTGCCACCAGCAGAGATGGCCTAGGGGGCATGGGCTACACCTTC.

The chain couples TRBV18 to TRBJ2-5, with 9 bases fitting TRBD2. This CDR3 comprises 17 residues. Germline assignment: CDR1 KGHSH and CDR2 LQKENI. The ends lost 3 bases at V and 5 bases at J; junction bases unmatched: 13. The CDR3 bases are TGTGCCAGCTCACCGTCGTTTGCGGGAGGGGACCGGGAGACCCAGTACTTC. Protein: CASSPSFAGGDRETQYF. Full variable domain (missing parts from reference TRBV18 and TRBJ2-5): NAGVMQNPRHLVRRRGQEARLRCSPMKGHSHVYWYRQLPEEGLKFMVYLQKENIIDESGMPKERFSAEFPKEGPSILRIQQVVRGDSAAYFCASSPSFAGGDRETQYFGPGTRLLVL.

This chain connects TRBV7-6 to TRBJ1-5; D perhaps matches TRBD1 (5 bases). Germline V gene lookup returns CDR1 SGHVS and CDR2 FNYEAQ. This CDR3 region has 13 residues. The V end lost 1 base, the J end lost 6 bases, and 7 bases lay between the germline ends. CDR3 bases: TGTGCCAGCAGCTTAGGACAGACTCAGCCCCAGCATTTT. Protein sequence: CASSLGQTQPQHF.